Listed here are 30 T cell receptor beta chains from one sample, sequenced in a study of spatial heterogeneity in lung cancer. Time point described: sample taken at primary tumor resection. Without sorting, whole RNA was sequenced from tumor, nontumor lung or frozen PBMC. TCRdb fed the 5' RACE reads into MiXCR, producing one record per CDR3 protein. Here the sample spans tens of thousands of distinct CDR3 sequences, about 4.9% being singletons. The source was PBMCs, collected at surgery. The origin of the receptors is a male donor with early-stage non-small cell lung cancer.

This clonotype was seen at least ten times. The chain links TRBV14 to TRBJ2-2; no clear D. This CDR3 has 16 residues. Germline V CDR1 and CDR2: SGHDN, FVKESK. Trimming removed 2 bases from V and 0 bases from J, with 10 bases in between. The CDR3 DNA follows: TGTGCCAGCAGCCAACGGCAGTTCGCGAACACCGGGGAGCTGTTTTTT. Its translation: CASSQRQFANTGELFF. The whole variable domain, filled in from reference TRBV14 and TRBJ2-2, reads EAGVTQFPSHSVIEKGQTVTLRCDPISGHDNLYWYRRVMGKEIKFLLHFVKESKQDESGMPNNRFLAERTGGTYSTLKVQPAELEDSGVYFCASSQRQFANTGELFFGEGSRLTVL.

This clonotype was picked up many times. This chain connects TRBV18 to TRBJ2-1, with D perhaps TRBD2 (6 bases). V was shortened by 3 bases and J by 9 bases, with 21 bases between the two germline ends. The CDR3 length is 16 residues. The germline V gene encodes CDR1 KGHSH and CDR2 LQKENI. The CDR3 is CASSPPGTRNGGEQFF. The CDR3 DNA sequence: TGTGCCAGCTCACCGCCCGGGACTCGAAATGGTGGTGAGCAGTTCTTC.

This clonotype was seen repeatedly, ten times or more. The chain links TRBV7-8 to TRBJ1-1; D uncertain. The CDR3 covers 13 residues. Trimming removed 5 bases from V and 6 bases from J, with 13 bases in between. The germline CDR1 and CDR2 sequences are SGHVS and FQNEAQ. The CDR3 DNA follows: TGTGCCAGCAGCCCCAGTGGGGTGCCTGAAGCTTTCTTT. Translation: CASSPSGVPEAFF. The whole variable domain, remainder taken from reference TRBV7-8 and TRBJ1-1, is GAGVSQSPRYKVAKRGQDVALRCDPISGHVSLFWYQQALGQGPEFLTYFQNEAQLDKSGLPSDRFFAERPEGSVSTLKIQRTQQEDSAVYLCASSPSGVPEAFFGQGTRLTVV.

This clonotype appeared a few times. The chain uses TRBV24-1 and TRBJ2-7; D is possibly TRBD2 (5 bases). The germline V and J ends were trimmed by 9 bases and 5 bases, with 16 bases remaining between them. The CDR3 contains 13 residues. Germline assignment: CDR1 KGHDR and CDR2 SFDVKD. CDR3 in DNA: TGTGCCACCGAGGGCGCAGACTCGGACGAGCAGTACTTC. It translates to CATEGADSDEQYF.

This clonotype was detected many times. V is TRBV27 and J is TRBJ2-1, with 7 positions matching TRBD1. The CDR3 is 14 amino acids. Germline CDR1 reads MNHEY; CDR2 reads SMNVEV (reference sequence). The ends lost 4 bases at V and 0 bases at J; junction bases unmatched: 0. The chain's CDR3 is CASSSGGSYNEQFF. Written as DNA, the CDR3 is TGTGCCAGCAGTTCAGGGGGCTCCTACAATGAGCAGTTCTTC.

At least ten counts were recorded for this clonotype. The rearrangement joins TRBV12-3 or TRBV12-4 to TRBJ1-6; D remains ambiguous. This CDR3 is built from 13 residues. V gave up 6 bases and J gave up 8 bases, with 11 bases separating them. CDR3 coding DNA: TGTGCCAGCAGCCCGGGCTTTTATTCACCCCTCCACTTT. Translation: CASSPGFYSPLHF.

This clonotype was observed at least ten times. The CDR3 nucleotides are TGTGCCAGCAGGGGCCCAGGGGGTTGGGATCAGCCCCAGCATTTT. Its translation: CASRGPGGWDQPQHF. The chain recombines TRBV27 with TRBJ1-5, with 7 bases lining up with TRBD1. This CDR3 is 15 amino acids long. Trimming took 6 bases from V and 5 from J; bases not matched to a gene: 10. Germline values: CDR1 MNHEY, CDR2 SMNVEV (reference sequence).

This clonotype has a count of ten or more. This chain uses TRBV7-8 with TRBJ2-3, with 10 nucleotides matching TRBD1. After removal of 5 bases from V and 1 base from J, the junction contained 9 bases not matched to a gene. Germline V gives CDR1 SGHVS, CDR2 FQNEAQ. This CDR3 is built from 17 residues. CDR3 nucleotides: TGTGCCAGCAGCCATGACAGGGGGCGCGGGGGCACAGATACGCAGTATTTT. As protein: CASSHDRGRGGTDTQYF. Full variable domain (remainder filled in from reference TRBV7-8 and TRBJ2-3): GAGVSQSPRYKVAKRGQDVALRCDPISGHVSLFWYQQALGQGPEFLTYFQNEAQLDKSGLPSDRFFAERPEGSVSTLKIQRTQQEDSAVYLCASSHDRGRGGTDTQYFGPGTRLTVL.

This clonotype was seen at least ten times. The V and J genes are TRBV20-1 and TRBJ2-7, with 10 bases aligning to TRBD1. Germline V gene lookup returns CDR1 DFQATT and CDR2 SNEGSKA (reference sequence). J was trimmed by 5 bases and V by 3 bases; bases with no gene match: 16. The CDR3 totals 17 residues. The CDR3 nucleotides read TGCAGTGCTAGCGGTAATATTGGGGGACAGGGGCGCGACGAGCAGTACTTC. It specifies CSASGNIGGQGRDEQYF.

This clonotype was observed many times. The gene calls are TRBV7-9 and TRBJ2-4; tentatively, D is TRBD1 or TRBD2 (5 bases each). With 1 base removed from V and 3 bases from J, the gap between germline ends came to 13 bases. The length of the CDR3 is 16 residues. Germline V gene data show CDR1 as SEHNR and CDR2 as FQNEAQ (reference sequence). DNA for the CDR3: TGTGCCAGCAGCTTAGATCTGGGGGTCGGCAAAAACATTCAGTACTTC. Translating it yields CASSLDLGVGKNIQYF. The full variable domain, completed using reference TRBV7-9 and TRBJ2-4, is DTGVSQNPRHKITKRGQNVTFRCDPISEHNRLYWYRQTLGQGPEFLTYFQNEAQLEKSRLLSDRFSAERPKGSFSTLEIQRTEQGDSAMYLCASSLDLGVGKNIQYFGAGTRLSVL.

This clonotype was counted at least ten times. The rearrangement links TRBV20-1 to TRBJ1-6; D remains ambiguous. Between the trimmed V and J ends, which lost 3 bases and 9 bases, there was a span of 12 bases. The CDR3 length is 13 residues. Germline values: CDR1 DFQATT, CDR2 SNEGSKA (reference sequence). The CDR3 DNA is TGCAGTGCTAGGGTTTCGGTGATTTCACCCCTCCACTTT. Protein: CSARVSVISPLHF.

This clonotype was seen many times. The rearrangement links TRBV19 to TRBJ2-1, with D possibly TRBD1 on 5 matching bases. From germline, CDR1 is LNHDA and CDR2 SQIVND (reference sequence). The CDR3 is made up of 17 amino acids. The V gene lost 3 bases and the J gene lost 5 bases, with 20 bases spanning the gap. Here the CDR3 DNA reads TGTGCCAGTAGTATCCCCCAACAGGACCCCACCAACAATGAGCAGTTCTTC. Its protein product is CASSIPQQDPTNNEQFF.

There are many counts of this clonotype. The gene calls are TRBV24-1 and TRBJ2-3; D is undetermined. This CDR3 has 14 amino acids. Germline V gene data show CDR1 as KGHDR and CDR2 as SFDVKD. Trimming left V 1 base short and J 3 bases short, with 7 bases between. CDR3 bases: TGTGCCACCAGTGATTTCCCCCTTACAGATACGCAGTATTTT. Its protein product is CATSDFPLTDTQYF.

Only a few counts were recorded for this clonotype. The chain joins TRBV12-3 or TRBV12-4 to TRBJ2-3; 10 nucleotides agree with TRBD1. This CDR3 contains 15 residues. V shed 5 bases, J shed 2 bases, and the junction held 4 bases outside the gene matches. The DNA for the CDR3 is TGTGCCAGCAGTCCCGGGACAGGGGTCACAGATACGCAGTATTTT. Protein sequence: CASSPGTGVTDTQYF.

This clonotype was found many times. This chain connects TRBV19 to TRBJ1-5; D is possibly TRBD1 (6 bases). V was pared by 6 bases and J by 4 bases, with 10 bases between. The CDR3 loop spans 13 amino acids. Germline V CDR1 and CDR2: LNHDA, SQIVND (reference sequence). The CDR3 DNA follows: TGTGCCAGTAGGCAGGGGCCGAATCAGCCCCAGCATTTT. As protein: CASRQGPNQPQHF.

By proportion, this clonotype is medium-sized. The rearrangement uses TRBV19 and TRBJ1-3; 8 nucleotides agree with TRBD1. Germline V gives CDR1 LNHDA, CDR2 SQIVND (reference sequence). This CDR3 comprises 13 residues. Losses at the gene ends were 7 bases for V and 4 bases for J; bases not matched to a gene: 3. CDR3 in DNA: TGTGCCAGTATGGGGACAGGAGGAAACACCATATATTTT. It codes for CASMGTGGNTIYF.

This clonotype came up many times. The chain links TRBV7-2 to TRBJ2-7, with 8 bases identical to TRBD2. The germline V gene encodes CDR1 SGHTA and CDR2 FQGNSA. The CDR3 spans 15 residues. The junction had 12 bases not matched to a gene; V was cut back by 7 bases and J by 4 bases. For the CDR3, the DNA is TGTGCCAGCAACCCGGGCCCGAGCGGGGGTTACGAGCAGTACTTC. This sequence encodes CASNPGPSGGYEQYF. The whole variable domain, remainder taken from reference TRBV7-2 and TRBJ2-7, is GAGVSQSPSNKVTEKGKDVELRCDPISGHTALYWYRQSLGQGLEFLIYFQGNSAPDKSGLPSDRFSAERTGGSVSTLTIQRTQQEDSAVYLCASNPGPSGGYEQYFGPGTRLTVT.

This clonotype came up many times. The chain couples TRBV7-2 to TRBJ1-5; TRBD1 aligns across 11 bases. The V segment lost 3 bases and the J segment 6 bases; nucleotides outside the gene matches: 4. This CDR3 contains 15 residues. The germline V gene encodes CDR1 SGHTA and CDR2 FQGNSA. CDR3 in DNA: TGTGCCAGCAGCTTGGACAGGGGGCTGGGTCAGCCCCAGCATTTT. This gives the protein CASSLDRGLGQPQHF.

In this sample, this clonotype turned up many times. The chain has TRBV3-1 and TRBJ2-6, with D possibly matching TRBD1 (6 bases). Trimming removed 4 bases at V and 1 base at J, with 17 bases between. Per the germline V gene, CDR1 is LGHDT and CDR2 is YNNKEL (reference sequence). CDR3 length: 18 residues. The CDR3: CASSPGAHRGSGANVLTF. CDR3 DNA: TGTGCCAGCAGCCCAGGGGCTCATCGAGGTTCTGGGGCCAACGTCCTGACTTTC.

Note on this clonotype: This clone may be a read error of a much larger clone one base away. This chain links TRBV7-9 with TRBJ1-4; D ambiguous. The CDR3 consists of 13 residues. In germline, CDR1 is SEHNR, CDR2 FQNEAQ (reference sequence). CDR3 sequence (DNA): TGTGCCAGCGGCTTATTAACTAATGAAAAACTGTTTTTT. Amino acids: CASGLLTNEKLFF.

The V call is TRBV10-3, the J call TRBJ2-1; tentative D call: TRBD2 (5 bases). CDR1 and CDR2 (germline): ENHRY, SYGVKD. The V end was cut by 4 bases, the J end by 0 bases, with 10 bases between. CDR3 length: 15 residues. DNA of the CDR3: TGTGCCATCAGTGGAGTAGGGAGCTCCTACAATGAGCAGTTCTTC. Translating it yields CAISGVGSSYNEQFF.

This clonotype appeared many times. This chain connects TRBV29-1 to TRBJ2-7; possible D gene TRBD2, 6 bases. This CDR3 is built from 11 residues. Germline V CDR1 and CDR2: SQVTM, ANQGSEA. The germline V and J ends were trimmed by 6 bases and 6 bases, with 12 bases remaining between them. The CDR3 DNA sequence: TGCAGCGTCCGGAGGGAGTTCGAGCAGTACTTC. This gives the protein CSVRREFEQYF.

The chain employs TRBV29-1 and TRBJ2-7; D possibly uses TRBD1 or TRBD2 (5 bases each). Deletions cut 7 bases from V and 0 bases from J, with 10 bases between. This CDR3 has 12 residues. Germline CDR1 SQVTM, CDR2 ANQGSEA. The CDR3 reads CSARDDSYEQYF. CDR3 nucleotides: TGCAGCGCCCGGGACGACTCCTACGAGCAGTACTTC.

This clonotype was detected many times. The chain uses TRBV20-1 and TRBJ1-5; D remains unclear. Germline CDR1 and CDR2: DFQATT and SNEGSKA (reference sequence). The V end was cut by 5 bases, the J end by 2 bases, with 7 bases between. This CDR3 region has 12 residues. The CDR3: CSAPDGNQPQHF. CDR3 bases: TGCAGTGCTCCGGACGGCAATCAGCCCCAGCATTTT.

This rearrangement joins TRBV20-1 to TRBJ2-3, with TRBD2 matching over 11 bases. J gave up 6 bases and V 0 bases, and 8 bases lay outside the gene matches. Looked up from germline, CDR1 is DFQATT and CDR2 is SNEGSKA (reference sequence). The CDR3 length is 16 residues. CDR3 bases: TGCAGTGCTAGAGATTTTAGCGGGGGGGCCTCGGATACGCAGTATTTT. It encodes CSARDFSGGASDTQYF.

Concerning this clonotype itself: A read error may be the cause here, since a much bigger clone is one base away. CDR3 sequence: CASSLEGREKTYNEQFF. The CDR3 coding sequence is TGCGCCAGCAGCTTGGAAGGGCGGGAGAAAACCTACAATGAGCAGTTCTTC. This chain connects TRBV5-1 to TRBJ2-1, with 7 bases identical to TRBD2. CDR1 and CDR2 (germline): SGHRS, YFSETQ. Trimming removed 0 bases from V and 2 bases from J; junction bases left unmatched: 8. The CDR3 is 17 amino acids.

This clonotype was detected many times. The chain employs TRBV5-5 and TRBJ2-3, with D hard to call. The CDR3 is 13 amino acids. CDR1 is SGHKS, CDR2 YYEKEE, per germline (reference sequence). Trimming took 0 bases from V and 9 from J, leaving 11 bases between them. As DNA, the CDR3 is TGTGCCAGCAGCTTGGGTCCCCTCCACACGCAGTATTTT. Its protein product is CASSLGPLHTQYF.

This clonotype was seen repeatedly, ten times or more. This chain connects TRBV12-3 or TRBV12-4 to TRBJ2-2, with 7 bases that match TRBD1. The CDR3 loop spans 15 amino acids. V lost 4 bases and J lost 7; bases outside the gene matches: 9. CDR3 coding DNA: TGTGCCAGCAGTTCACCTAGGGGGCTTGGCGGGGAGCTGTTTTTT. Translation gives CASSSPRGLGGELFF.

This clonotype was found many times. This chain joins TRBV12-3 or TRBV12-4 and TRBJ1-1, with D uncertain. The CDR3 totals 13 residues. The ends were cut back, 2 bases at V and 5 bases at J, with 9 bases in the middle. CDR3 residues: CASSLTMRTEAFF. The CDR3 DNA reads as TGTGCCAGCAGTTTAACAATGAGGACTGAAGCTTTCTTT.

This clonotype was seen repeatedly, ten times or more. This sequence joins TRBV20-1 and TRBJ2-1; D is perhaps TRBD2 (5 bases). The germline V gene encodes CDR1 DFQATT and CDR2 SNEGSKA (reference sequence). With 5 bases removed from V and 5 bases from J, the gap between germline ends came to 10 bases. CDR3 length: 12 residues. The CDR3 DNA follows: TGCAGTGCTGCCGTCGGGGACAATGAGCAGTTCTTC. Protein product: CSAAVGDNEQFF.